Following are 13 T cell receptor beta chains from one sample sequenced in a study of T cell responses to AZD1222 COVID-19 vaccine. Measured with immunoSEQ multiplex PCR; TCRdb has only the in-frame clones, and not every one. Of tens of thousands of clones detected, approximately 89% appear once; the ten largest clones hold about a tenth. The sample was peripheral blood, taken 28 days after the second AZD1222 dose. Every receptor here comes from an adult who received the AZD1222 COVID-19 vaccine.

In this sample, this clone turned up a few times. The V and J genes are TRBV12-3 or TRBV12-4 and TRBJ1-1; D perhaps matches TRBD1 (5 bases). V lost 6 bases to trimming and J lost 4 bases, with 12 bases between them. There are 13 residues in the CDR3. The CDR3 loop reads CASRPRGVTEAFF. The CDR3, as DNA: TGTGCCAGCAGGCCGAGAGGGGTCACTGAAGCTTTCTTT.

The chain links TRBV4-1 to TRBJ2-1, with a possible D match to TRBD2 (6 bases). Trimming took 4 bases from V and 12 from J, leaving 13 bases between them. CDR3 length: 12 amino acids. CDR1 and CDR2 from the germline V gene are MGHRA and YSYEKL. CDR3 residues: CASSPIAGRQFF. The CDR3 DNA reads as TGCGCCAGCAGCCCCATCGCGGGAAGGCAGTTCTTC.

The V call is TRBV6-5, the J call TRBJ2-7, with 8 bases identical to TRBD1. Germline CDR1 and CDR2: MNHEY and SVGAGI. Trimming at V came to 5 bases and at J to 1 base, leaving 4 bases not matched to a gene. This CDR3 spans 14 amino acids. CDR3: CASSRQGTSYEQYF. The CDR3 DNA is TGTGCCAGCAGTCGACAGGGGACTTCCTACGAGCAGTACTTC.

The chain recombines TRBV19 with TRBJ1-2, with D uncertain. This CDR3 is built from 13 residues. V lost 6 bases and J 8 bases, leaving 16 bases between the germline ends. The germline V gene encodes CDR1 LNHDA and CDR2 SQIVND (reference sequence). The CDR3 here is CASRPEAVRGYTF. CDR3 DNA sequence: TGTGCCAGTAGACCGGAAGCAGTCCGGGGCTACACCTTC.

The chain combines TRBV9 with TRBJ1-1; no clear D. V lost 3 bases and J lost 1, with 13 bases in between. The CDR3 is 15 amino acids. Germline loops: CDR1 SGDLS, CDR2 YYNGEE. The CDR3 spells CASSATQIPNTEAFF. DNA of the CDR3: TGTGCCAGCAGCGCGACACAGATACCGAACACTGAAGCTTTCTTT.

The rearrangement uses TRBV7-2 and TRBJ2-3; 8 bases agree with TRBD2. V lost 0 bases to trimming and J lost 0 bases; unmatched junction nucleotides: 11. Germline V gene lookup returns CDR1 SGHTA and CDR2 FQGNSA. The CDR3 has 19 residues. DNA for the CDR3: TGTGCCAGCAGCTTAGCGCGCCTAGCGGGTAATGGGAGCACAGATACGCAGTATTTT. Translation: CASSLARLAGNGSTDTQYF.

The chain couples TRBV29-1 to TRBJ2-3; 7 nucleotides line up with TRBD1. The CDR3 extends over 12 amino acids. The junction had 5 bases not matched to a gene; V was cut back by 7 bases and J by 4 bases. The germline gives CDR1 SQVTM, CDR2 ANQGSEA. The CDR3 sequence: CSGDSGSDTQYF. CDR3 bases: TGCAGCGGGGACAGTGGATCAGATACGCAGTATTTT.

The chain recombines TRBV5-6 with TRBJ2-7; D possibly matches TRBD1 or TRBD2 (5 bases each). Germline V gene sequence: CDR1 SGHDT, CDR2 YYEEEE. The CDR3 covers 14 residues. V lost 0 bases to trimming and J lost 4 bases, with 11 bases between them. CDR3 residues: CASSLGGDVYEQYF. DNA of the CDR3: TGTGCCAGCAGCTTGGGAGGGGATGTGTACGAGCAGTACTTC.

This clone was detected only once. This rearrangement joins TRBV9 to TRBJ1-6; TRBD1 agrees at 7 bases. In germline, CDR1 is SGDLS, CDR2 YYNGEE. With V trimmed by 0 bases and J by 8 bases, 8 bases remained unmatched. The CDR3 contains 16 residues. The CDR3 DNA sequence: TGTGCCAGCAGCGTAGCTCTGGACAGGTCAGATTCACCCCTCCACTTT. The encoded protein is CASSVALDRSDSPLHF.

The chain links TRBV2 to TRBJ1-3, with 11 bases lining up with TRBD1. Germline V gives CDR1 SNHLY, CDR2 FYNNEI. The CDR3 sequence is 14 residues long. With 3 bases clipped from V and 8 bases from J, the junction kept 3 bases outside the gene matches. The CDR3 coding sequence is TGTGCCAGCAGTGAGGGACAGGGGGGATACACCATATATTTT. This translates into CASSEGQGGYTIYF.

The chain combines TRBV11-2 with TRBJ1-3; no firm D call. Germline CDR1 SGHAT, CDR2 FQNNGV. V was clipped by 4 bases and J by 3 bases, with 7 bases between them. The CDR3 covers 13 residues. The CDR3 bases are TGTGCCAGCAGCTCGATAGGTGGAAACACCATATATTTT. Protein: CASSSIGGNTIYF.

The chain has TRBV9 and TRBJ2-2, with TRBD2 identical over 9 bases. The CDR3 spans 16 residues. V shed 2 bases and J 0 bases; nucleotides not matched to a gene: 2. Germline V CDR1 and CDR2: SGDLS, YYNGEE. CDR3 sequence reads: CASSVLAGSNTGELFF. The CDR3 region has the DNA TGTGCCAGCAGCGTCCTAGCGGGGTCGAACACCGGGGAGCTGTTTTTT.

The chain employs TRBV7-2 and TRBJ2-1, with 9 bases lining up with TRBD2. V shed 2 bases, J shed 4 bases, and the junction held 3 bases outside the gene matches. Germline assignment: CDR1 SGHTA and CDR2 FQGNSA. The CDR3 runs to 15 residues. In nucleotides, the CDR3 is TGTGCCAGCAGCTTACAAGCGGGGGGTTACAATGAGCAGTTCTTC. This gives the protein CASSLQAGGYNEQFF.